Below, 3 T cell receptor beta chains from the same sample are listed, as sequenced in a study of cytomegalovirus exposure and HLA in healthy donors. PCR employed 60 Vbeta and 13 Jbeta primers. Sequencing used immunoSEQ multiplex PCR; TCRdb keeps in-frame clones, though not all of them. The sample comprises around 220,000 clones, about 80% of which are singletons, and roughly 15% rests with the top ten. Material for sequencing was PBMCs. The source is a man in his forties in good health and CMV-seronegative.

The V call is TRBV9, the J call TRBJ2-6; the D gene is possibly TRBD2 (6 bases). Per the germline V gene, CDR1 is SGDLS and CDR2 is YYNGEE. CDR3 size: 16 residues. Between the trimmed V and J ends, which lost 5 bases and 2 bases, there was a span of 14 bases. The CDR3 bases are TGTGCCAGCAGTGCGGGTCCGGGGGCTGGGGCCAACGTCCTGACTTTC. The encoded protein is CASSAGPGAGANVLTF. The full variable domain, completed using reference TRBV9 and TRBJ2-6, is DSGVTQTPKHLITATGQRVTLRCSPRSGDLSVYWYQQSLDQGLQFLIQYYNGEERAKGNILERFSAQQFPDLHSELNLSSLELGDSALYFCASSAGPGAGANVLTFGAGSRLTVL.

This clone occurred a few times. The J gene is TRBJ2-3, the V gene TRBV2; 9 nucleotides align to TRBD1. The V gene's germline CDR1 is SNHLY and CDR2 FYNNEI. With V trimmed by 6 bases and J by 4 bases, 5 bases remained unmatched. This CDR3 comprises 14 residues. The CDR3 loop reads CASRRDRVPDTQYF. The CDR3 nucleotides are TGTGCCAGCAGGAGGGACAGGGTCCCAGATACGCAGTATTTT. Full variable domain (missing parts from reference TRBV2 and TRBJ2-3): EPEVTQTPSHQVTQMGQEVILRCVPISNHLYFYWYRQILGQKVEFLVSFYNNEISEKSEIFDDQFSVERPDGSNFTLKIRSTKLEDSAMYFCASRRDRVPDTQYFGPGTRLTVL.

This clone was counted a single time. CDR3: CASSLSIKVAGRGYTF. CDR3 bases: TGTGCCAGCAGTTTATCGATAAAGGTAGCGGGTAGGGGCTACACCTTC. This chain links TRBV27 with TRBJ1-2; the D is unclear. The CDR3 consists of 16 residues. V was pared by 0 bases and J by 8 bases, with 19 bases between. Germline assignment: CDR1 MNHEY and CDR2 SMNVEV (reference sequence).